A selection of T cell receptor beta chains follows, all from one sample in a study of molecular identifiers for immune sequencing clone quantification. One entry per CDR3 protein results from TCRdb running MiXCR on the PCR reads. The sample has more than 450,000 distinct CDR3 sequences; around 21% are singletons. The specimen was naive CD8+ T cells from blood, with Jurkat cell RNA spiked in. The receptors shown here come from a human donor in good health. Some libraries in this study had Jurkat cell RNA spiked in. Each CDR3 is given with its conserved first and last residue. Each record gives: J gene, CDR3 length, D gene, clone size, V gene, CDR3 DNA, CDR3 protein. D genes are given only for firm matches. Part of the rows lack a size; the others show once, few, many or a class for expanded clones.

>TRBJ2-6|19|TRBD2|few|TRBV5-3
TGTGCCAGCAGCCCCAGACTAGCGGGGGCGATCTCTGGGGCCAACGTCCTGACTTTC
CASSPRLAGAISGANVLTF
>TRBJ1-4|18|NA|many|TRBV7-6
TGTGCCAGCAGCTTAGCGTCATCGGAACAGACAACTAATGAAAAACTGTTTTTT
CASSLASSEQTTNEKLFF
>TRBJ1-6|15|NA|many|TRBV4-1
TGCGCCAGCAGCCAAGGGGGCTCCTATAATTCACCCCTCCACTTT
CASSQGGSYNSPLHF
>TRBJ1-1|14|TRBD1|few|TRBV5-1
TGCGCCAGCAGCCAGGGGGCTAGTGGGACTGAAGCTTTCTTT
CASSQGASGTEAFF
>TRBJ2-1|14|TRBD2|few|TRBV7-9
TGTGCCAGCAGCTCTGTGGCGGGAGCAGGTGAGCAGTTCTTC
CASSSVAGAGEQFF
>TRBJ2-3|17|TRBD1|many|TRBV20-1
TGCAGTGCTAGAGATGGGACAGGGTTGAGAGGCACAGATACGCAGTATTTT
CSARDGTGLRGTDTQYF
>TRBJ2-7|13|NA|many|TRBV4-1
TGCGCCAGCAGCCAAGAAAGGGCAGACGAGCAGTACTTC
CASSQERADEQYF
>TRBJ2-7|12|NA|NA|TRBV29-1
TGCAGCGTTGAAGGTCTGGGGGCCGAGCAGTACTTC
CSVEGLGAEQYF
>TRBJ2-3|20|TRBD2|many|TRBV28
TGTGCCAGCAGTTTGCCCTTCCTTAAGACTAGCGGGATAAAGACAGATACGCAGTATTTT
CASSLPFLKTSGIKTDTQYF
>TRBJ2-1|10|NA|few|TRBV30
TGTGCCTGCGGACAAAATGAGCAGTTCTTC
CACGQNEQFF
>TRBJ1-1|14|NA|many|TRBV7-2
TGTGCCAGCAGCGAAATACGGGGCGAGGCTGAAGCTTTCTTT
CASSEIRGEAEAFF